These 27 T cell receptor beta chains originate from one sample sequenced in a study of Ad26.COV2.S vaccination and SARS-CoV-2 variants. Profiled with immunoSEQ multiplex PCR; TCRdb holds only in-frame clones, not every one. Of fewer than 400,000 clones listed, roughly 90% are singletons. Treatment reported: around 19 received Ad26.COV2.S at low or high dose, single or two shots; several received placebo; per-sample allocation not given. The samples were gathered on day 63 after the first injection of vaccine or placebo. The sample consisted of peripheral blood, taken in a trial of Ad26.COV2.S vaccine versus placebo. The receptors shown here come from a person between 18 and 60 years old who received the Ad26.COV2.S COVID-19 vaccine or a placebo.

This rearrangement joins TRBV5-6 to TRBJ2-1; D is ambiguous. This CDR3 contains 11 residues. V was shortened by 4 bases and J by 10 bases, with 9 bases between the two germline ends. CDR1 SGHDT and CDR2 YYEEEE come from the germline V gene. The CDR3 spells CASSKKPEQFF. The DNA of the CDR3 is TGTGCCAGCAGCAAGAAACCCGAGCAGTTCTTC.

The CDR3 DNA reads TGTGCCAGCAGGCCGGGACAGGGGACCGGGGAGCTGTTTTTT. This translates into CASRPGQGTGELFF. V and J are TRBV4-2 and TRBJ2-2, with TRBD1 matching over 10 bases. The V segment lost 6 bases and the J segment 5 bases; nucleotides outside the gene matches: 3. Germline V CDR1 and CDR2: LGHNA, YNFKEQ. The CDR3 loop spans 14 amino acids.

The CDR3 DNA sequence: TGTGCCACCAGTGACACGACTCGCAGGGGGAATCAGCCCCAGCATTTT. Protein: CATSDTTRRGNQPQHF. The chain couples TRBV24-1 to TRBJ1-5; 7 bases are a match to TRBD1. The junction had 9 bases not matched to a gene; V was cut back by 4 bases and J by 4 bases. CDR1 KGHDR and CDR2 SFDVKD come from the germline V gene. The CDR3 covers 16 residues.

This clone showed up just once. This rearrangement joins TRBV6-5 to TRBJ1-6; the D gene is possibly TRBD1 (6 bases). CDR1 MNHEY and CDR2 SVGAGI come from the germline V gene. CDR3 length: 15 amino acids. With 10 bases removed from V and 7 bases from J, the gap between germline ends came to 20 bases. Here the CDR3 DNA reads TGTGCCACCTATTCTTCAGGGGATGGGAATTCACCCCTCCACTTT. It specifies CATYSSGDGNSPLHF.

Only one count was recorded for this clone. Other nucleotide sequences in the sample specify the same CDR3. The genes are TRBV12-3 or TRBV12-4 and TRBJ1-5, with D unclear. The CDR3 sequence is 12 residues long. V was trimmed by 1 base and J by 6 bases, leaving 4 bases between them. This CDR3 is CASSLGVQPQHF. CDR3 nucleotides: TGTGCCAGCAGTTTAGGCGTTCAGCCCCAGCATTTT.

V and J are TRBV4-3 and TRBJ1-1; 7 positions match TRBD1. Germline lookup yields CDR1 LGHNA and CDR2 YSLEER. The CDR3 length is 15 residues. V was clipped by 3 bases and J by 7 bases; unmatched bases: 11. The CDR3 protein is CASSQTRDRVDEAFF. The CDR3 DNA follows: TGCGCCAGCAGCCAGACCCGAGACAGGGTTGATGAAGCTTTCTTT.

The rearrangement links TRBV27 to TRBJ1-1; possible D gene TRBD1, 5 bases. Germline-derived CDR1 and CDR2 are MNHEY and SMNVEV (reference sequence). The CDR3 contains 15 residues. Trimming took 6 bases from V and 0 from J, leaving 14 bases between them. The CDR3 bases are TGTGCCAGCAGGCCGCTCGGGGGGTTGAACACTGAAGCTTTCTTT. Translating it yields CASRPLGGLNTEAFF.

J is TRBJ2-7 and V is TRBV2; D gene unclear. This CDR3 comprises 14 residues. Germline V lookup: CDR1 SNHLY, CDR2 FYNNEI. The V gene lost 2 bases and the J gene lost 2 bases, with 10 bases spanning the gap. The CDR3 DNA reads as TGTGCCAGCAGTGAATCACTTTTTACCTACGAGCAGTACTTC. Encoded protein: CASSESLFTYEQYF.

This clone was seen a single time. The chain links TRBV5-1 to TRBJ1-4, with unresolved D. V gave up 4 bases and J gave up 6 bases, with 13 bases separating them. This CDR3 has 14 amino acids. Germline V gene sequence: CDR1 SGHRS, CDR2 YFSETQ. The CDR3 loop reads CASSLDGRYEKLFF. The CDR3 DNA reads TGCGCCAGCAGCCTGGACGGCAGATATGAAAAACTGTTTTTT.

V and J are TRBV7-2 and TRBJ1-1, with unresolved D. This CDR3 contains 13 residues. V gave up 2 bases and J gave up 2 bases, with 6 bases separating them. Per the germline V gene, CDR1 is SGHTA and CDR2 is FQGNSA. The CDR3 DNA follows: TGTGCCAGCAGCTTATCACTTAACACTGAAGCTTTCTTT. Translating it yields CASSLSLNTEAFF.

The rearrangement uses TRBV9 and TRBJ2-1; the match to TRBD1 covers 9 bases. The CDR3 runs 17 residues. V was clipped by 3 bases and J by 3 bases; unmatched bases: 10. The germline CDR1 and CDR2 sequences are SGDLS and YYNGEE. CDR3 region: CASSALGTGNIYNEQFF. In DNA, the CDR3 is TGTGCCAGCAGCGCCCTCGGGACAGGGAATATCTACAATGAGCAGTTCTTC. Combining the CDR3 with reference TRBV9 and TRBJ2-1 gives the whole variable domain DSGVTQTPKHLITATGQRVTLRCSPRSGDLSVYWYQQSLDQGLQFLIQYYNGEERAKGNILERFSAQQFPDLHSELNLSSLELGDSALYFCASSALGTGNIYNEQFFGPGTRLTVL.

This chain joins TRBV3-1 (or the pseudogene TRBV3-2) and TRBJ2-2; D possibly uses TRBD1 or TRBD2 (7 bases each). Germline values: CDR1 LGHDT, CDR2 YNNKEL (reference sequence). This CDR3 has 15 residues. V gave up 4 bases and J gave up 6 bases, with 15 bases separating them. DNA of the CDR3: TGTGCCAGCAGCCTCCCAGGGGGGGGCGCCGGGGAGCTGTTTTTT. Encoded protein: CASSLPGGGAGELFF.

This chain joins TRBV4-3 and TRBJ2-1, with a weak D call TRBD1 (5 bases). Per germline, CDR1 LGHNA and CDR2 YSLEER. CDR3 size: 14 residues. The V gene lost 4 bases and the J gene lost 5 bases, with 12 bases spanning the gap. The CDR3 loop reads CASSLPGYDNEQFF. In DNA, the CDR3 is TGCGCCAGCAGCCTCCCAGGGTACGACAATGAGCAGTTCTTC.

This clone was seen a single time. The chain couples TRBV11-3 to TRBJ1-2; D gene ambiguous. Germline V gene data show CDR1 as SGHNT and CDR2 as YENEEA. V lost 5 bases to trimming and J lost 8 bases, with 24 bases between them. The CDR3 consists of 16 residues. The CDR3 region is CASSTRGGAPPYGYTF. DNA of the CDR3: TGTGCCAGCAGCACCCGGGGAGGAGCCCCACCCTACGGCTACACCTTC.

This rearrangement joins TRBV6-6 to TRBJ2-5; D is ambiguous. Trimming cost V 0 bases and J 7 bases, with 12 bases left between them. In germline, CDR1 is MNHNY, CDR2 SVGAGI (reference sequence). The CDR3 length is 14 residues. This CDR3 is CASSYSRQKGTQYF. CDR3 bases: TGTGCCAGCAGTTACTCCCGCCAGAAGGGGACCCAGTACTTC.

J is TRBJ2-2 and V is TRBV10-2, with 12 nucleotides matching TRBD1. The CDR3 covers 15 residues. Germline CDR1 reads WSHSY; CDR2 reads SAAADI. J lost 6 bases, V lost 8 bases, and 7 bases had no gene match. CDR3: CASGRGTGGPGELFF. In DNA, the CDR3 is TGCGCCAGCGGAAGAGGGACAGGGGGCCCCGGGGAGCTGTTTTTT.

The V call is TRBV4-1, the J call TRBJ2-2; either TRBD1 or TRBD2 may fit D (5 bases each). Germline V gene sequence: CDR1 MGHRA, CDR2 YSYEKL. The length of the CDR3 is 15 residues. Trimming left V 4 bases short and J 1 base short, with 10 bases between. The CDR3 DNA reads as TGCGCCAGCAGCCCCGGGACCCTGAACACCGGGGAGCTGTTTTTT. Its translation is CASSPGTLNTGELFF.

J is TRBJ2-5 and V is TRBV11-3; D is possibly TRBD1 (6 bases). CDR1 is SGHNT, CDR2 YENEEA, per germline. Between the trimmed V and J ends, which lost 1 base and 2 bases, there was a span of 17 bases. The CDR3 covers 17 residues. The CDR3 spells CASSLGVFKGVQETQYF. The DNA for the CDR3 is TGTGCCAGCAGCTTAGGGGTCTTTAAGGGGGTACAAGAGACCCAGTACTTC.

Only one count was recorded for this clone. The J gene is TRBJ1-2, the V gene TRBV9; D is perhaps TRBD1 (6 bases). Germline V gene sequence: CDR1 SGDLS, CDR2 YYNGEE. V lost 2 bases and J lost 2, with 13 bases in between. CDR3 size: 15 residues. Here the CDR3 DNA reads TGTGCCAGCAGCGTGTGGGACAACGGAAACTATGGCTACACCTTC. It is translated as CASSVWDNGNYGYTF.

The chain recombines TRBV27 with TRBJ1-1, with D uncertain. The CDR3 contains 14 residues. Germline-derived CDR1 and CDR2 are MNHEY and SMNVEV (reference sequence). The V end lost 1 base, the J end lost 5 bases, and 11 bases lay between the germline ends. This chain's CDR3 is CASSLLGSGTEAFF. CDR3 coding DNA: TGTGCCAGCAGTTTATTGGGCAGCGGGACTGAAGCTTTCTTT.

The J gene is TRBJ1-1, the V gene TRBV18; possibly TRBD1 for D (5 bases). Trimming took off 6 bases at V and 1 base at J, with 18 bases between the two ends. Looked up from germline, CDR1 is KGHSH and CDR2 is LQKENI. There are 16 residues in the CDR3. The CDR3 DNA is TGTGCCAGCTCTCGAGAAACAGGAAAAACGAACACTGAAGCTTTCTTT. Translation gives CASSRETGKTNTEAFF.

This chain joins TRBV6-4 and TRBJ1-1; D might be TRBD1 (6 bases). This CDR3 is built from 15 residues. Germline V gene data show CDR1 as MRHNA and CDR2 as SNTAGT. Trimming took off 7 bases at V and 1 base at J, with 16 bases between the two ends. The CDR3 DNA reads as TGTGCCAGCAAATTACAGGGAATGGGGAACACTGAAGCTTTCTTT. Its translation: CASKLQGMGNTEAFF.

This rearrangement joins TRBV7-9 to TRBJ1-1; D is possibly TRBD1 (5 bases). CDR3 length: 14 amino acids. V was cut by 7 bases and J by 4 bases, with 16 bases left in between. Per the germline V gene, CDR1 is SEHNR and CDR2 is FQNEAQ (reference sequence). The CDR3 DNA reads as TGTGCCAGCACCCCGACAGAGAGTGGCACTGAAGCTTTCTTT. Protein: CASTPTESGTEAFF.

In the case of this clone: This CDR3 is also generated by other DNA sequences in the sample. The chain carries TRBV19 and TRBJ1-1; 7 nucleotides align to TRBD1. This CDR3 contains 14 residues. Germline V gives CDR1 LNHDA, CDR2 SQIVND (reference sequence). V shed 3 bases, J shed 0 bases, and the junction held 1 base outside the gene matches. CDR3 protein: CASSIGTVNTEAFF. The CDR3 DNA reads as TGTGCCAGTAGTATTGGGACAGTGAACACTGAAGCTTTCTTT.

This chain connects TRBV6-5 to TRBJ2-3; 10 bases align to TRBD2. The CDR3 extends over 15 amino acids. V was pared by 6 bases and J by 2 bases, with 5 bases of the junction left unmatched. Germline CDR1 MNHEY, CDR2 SVGAGI. The CDR3 region has the DNA TGTGCCAGCAGATCGACTAGCGGGTTCACAGATACGCAGTATTTT. The encoded protein is CASRSTSGFTDTQYF.

The chain is built from TRBV5-1 and TRBJ2-3, with 8 bases lining up with TRBD1. The V segment lost 0 bases and the J segment 4 bases; nucleotides outside the gene matches: 7. The CDR3 sequence is 16 residues long. Germline CDR1 SGHRS, CDR2 YFSETQ. CDR3 in DNA: TGCGCCAGCAGCTTGGATCAGGGGGCAGGCGCAGATACGCAGTATTTT. Residues: CASSLDQGAGADTQYF.

J is TRBJ2-1 and V is TRBV7-9; 8 positions match TRBD2. J gave up 4 bases and V 5 bases, and 16 bases lay outside the gene matches. Germline-derived CDR1 and CDR2 are SEHNR and FQNEAQ (reference sequence). This CDR3 region has 18 residues. CDR3 region: CASSHPQPQRGIYNEQFF. CDR3 sequence (DNA): TGTGCCAGCAGCCATCCACAACCCCAGCGGGGGATTTACAATGAGCAGTTCTTC.